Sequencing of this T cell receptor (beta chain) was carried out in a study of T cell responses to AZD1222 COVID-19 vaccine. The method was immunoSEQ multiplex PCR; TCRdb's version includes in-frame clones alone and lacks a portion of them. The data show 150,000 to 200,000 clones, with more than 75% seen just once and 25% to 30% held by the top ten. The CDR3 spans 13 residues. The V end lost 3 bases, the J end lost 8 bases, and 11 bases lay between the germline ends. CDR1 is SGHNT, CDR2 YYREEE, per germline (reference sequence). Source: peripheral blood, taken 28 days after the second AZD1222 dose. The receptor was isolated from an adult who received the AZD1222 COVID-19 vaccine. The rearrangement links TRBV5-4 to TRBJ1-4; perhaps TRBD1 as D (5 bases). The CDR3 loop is CASSSQGREKLFF. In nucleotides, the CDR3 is TGTGCCAGCAGCTCTCAGGGAAGAGAAAAACTGTTTTTT.